This T cell receptor (beta chain) was observed in a study of T cell repertoires in cytomegalovirus infection. The sample holds one count of this clonotype. What it binds is not known. TCRdb reprocessed the reads via MiXCR and lists one record per CDR3 protein. This repertoire shows 550,000 to 700,000 distinct CDR3 sequences, about 40% found once; its top ten account for 48%. With 8 bases removed from V and 2 bases from J, the gap between germline ends came to 13 bases. The CDR3 consists of 14 residues. Per the germline V gene, CDR1 is MNHNS and CDR2 is SASEGT. Overall study findings and caveats: Ex vivo, HLA-C-restricted CMV-specific TCR beta clonotypes prevailed over the rest of the response.

The TCR sequence derives from a human donor in good health (CMV status not recorded). Some clones in this sample may be carry-over from other donors' samples. The rearrangement joins TRBV6-1 to TRBJ2-1; either TRBD1 or TRBD2 may supply D (5 bases each). The sample here was cultured PBMCs, taken from culture after CMV antigen stimulation. The DNA for the CDR3 is TGTGCCAGCCCTGGGACGGGGACCTACAATGAGCAGTTCTTC. The encoded protein is CASPGTGTYNEQFF.